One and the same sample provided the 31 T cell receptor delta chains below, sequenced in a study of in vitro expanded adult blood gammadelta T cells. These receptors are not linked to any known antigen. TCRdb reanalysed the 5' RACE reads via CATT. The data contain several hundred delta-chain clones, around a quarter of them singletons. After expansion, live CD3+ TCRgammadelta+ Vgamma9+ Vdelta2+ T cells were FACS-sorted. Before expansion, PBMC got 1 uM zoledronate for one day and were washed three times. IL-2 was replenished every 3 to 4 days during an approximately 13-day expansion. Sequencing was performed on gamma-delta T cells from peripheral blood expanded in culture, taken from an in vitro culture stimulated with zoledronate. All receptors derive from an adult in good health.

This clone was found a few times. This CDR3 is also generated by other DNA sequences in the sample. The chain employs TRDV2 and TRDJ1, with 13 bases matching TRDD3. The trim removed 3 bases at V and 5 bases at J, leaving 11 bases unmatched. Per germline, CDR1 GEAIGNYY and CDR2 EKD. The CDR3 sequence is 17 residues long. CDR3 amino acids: CACDFVLGDTPTDKLIF. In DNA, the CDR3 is TGTGCCTGTGACTTTGTACTGGGGGATACGCCCACTGATAAACTCATCTTT.

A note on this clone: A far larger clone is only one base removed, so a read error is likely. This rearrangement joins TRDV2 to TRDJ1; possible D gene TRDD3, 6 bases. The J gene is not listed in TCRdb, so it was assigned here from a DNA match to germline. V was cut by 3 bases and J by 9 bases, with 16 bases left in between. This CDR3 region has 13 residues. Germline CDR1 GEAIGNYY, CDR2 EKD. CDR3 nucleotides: TGTGCCTGTGACCGAATGGGGGTGAGGGAACTCATCTTT. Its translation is CACDRMGVRELIF.

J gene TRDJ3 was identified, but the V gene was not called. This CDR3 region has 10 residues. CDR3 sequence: CAWDTRQMFF. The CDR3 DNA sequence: TGCGCCTGGGACACCCGACAGATGTTTTTC.

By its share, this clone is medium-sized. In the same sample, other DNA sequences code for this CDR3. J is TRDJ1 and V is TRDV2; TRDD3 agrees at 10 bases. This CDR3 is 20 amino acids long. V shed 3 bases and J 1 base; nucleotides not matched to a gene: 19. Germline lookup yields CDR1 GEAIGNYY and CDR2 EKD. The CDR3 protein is CACDYTGGSPIVVGTDKLIF. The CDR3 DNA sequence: TGTGCCTGTGACTATACTGGGGGATCACCCATAGTGGTTGGCACCGATAAACTCATCTTT.

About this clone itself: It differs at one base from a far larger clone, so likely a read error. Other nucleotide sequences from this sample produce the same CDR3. This chain's CDR3 is CACDTLSGTDKLIF. The CDR3 DNA sequence: TGTGCCTGTGACACCCTTTCTGGGACAGATAAACTCATCTTT. The rearrangement uses TRDV2 and TRDJ1; D possibly corresponds to TRDD3 (5 bases). The J gene is absent in TCRdb and was assigned here via DNA matching to germline. Germline assignment: CDR1 GEAIGNYY and CDR2 EKD. The length of the CDR3 is 14 residues. Trimming shortened V by 0 bases and J by 5 bases, and 12 bases separated the two germline ends.

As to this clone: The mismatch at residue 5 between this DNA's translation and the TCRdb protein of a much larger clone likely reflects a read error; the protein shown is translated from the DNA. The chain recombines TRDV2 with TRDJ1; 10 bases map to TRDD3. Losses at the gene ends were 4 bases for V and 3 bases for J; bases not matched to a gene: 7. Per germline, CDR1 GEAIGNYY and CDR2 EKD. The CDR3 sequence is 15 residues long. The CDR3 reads CACDCLGDRSDKLIF. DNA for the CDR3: TGTGCCTGTGATTGCCTGGGGGATAGGTCCGATAAACTCATCTTT.

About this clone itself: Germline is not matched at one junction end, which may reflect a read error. The CDR3 DNA sequence: TGTGCCTGTGACACCCTGGGGGGGAGCTCCTGGGACACTCGACAGATGTTTTTC. It codes for CACDTLGGSSWDTRQMFF. The rearrangement links TRDV2 to TRDJ3, with 7 positions matching TRDD3. TCRdb lists no J gene, so it was determined here by aligning the DNA to germline. CDR3 size: 18 residues. CDR1 GEAIGNYY and CDR2 EKD come from the germline V gene.

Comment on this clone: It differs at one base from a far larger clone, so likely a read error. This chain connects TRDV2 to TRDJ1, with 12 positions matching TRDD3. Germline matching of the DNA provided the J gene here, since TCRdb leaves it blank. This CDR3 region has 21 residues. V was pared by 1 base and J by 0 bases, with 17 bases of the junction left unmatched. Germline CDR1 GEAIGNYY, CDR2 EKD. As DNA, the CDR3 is TGTGCCTGTGACACGCCCTTTCTGGGGGATACGAAGCGGGAGTACACCGATAAACTCATCTTT. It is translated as CACDTPFLGDTKREYTDKLIF.

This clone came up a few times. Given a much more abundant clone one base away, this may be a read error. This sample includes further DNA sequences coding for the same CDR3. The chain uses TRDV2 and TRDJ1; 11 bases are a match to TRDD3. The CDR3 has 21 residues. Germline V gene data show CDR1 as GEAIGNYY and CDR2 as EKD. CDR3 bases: TGTGCCTGTGACACGCCCTTTCTGGGGGATACAAAGCGGGAGTACACTGATAAACTCATCTTT. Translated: CACDTPFLGDTKREYTDKLIF.

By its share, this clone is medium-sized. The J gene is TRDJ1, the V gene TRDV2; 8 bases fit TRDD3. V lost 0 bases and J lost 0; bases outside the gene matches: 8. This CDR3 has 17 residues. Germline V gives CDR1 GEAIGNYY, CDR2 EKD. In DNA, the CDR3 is TGTGCCTGTGACACCCTGGGGGACACCACGTACACCGATAAACTCATCTTT. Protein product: CACDTLGDTTYTDKLIF.

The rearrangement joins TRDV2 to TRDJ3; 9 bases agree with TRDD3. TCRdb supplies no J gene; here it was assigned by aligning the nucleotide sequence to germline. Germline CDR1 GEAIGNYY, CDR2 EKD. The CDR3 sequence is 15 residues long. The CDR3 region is CSGDTESWDTRQMFF. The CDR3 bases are TGTTCTGGGGATACGGAGTCCTGGGACACCCGACAGATGTTTTTC.

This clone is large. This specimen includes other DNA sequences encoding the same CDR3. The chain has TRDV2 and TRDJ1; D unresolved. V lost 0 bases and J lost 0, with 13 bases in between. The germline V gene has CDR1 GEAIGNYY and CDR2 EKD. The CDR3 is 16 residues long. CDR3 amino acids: CACDTVAGKDTDKLIF. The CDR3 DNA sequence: TGTGCCTGTGACACCGTCGCCGGGAAGGACACCGATAAACTCATCTTT.

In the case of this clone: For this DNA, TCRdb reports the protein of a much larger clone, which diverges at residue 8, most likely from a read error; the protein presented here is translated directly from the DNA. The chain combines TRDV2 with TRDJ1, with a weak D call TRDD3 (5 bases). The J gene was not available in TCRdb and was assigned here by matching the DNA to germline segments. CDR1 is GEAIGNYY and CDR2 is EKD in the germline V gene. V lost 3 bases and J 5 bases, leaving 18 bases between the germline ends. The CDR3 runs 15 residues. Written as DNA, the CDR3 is TGTGCCTGTGACGGACCACTGGAGGCCCAGGATAAACTCATCTTT. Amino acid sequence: CACDGPLEAQDKLIF.

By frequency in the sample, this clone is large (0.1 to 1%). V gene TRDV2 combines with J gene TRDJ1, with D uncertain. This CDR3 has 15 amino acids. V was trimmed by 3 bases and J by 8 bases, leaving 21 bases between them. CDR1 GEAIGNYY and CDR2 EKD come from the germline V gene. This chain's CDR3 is CACDAILANRTKLIF. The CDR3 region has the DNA TGTGCCTGTGACGCAATCCTGGCCAACCGGACAAAACTCATCTTT.

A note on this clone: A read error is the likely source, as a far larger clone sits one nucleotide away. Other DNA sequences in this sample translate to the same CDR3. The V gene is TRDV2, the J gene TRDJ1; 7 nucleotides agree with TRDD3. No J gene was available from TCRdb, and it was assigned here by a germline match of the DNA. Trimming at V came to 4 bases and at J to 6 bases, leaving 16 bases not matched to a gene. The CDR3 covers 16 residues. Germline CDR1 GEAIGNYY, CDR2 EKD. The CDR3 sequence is CACDTLGWGQLNKLIF. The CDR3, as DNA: TGTGCCTGTGATACCCTTGGCTGGGGGCAACTTAATAAACTCATCTTT.

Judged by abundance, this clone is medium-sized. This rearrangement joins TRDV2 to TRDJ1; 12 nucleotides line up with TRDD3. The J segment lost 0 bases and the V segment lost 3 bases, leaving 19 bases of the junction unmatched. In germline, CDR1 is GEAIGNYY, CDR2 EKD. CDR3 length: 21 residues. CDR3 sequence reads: CACDPVLGDTEKRTYTDKLIF. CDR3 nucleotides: TGTGCCTGTGACCCCGTACTGGGGGATACTGAAAAACGAACGTACACCGATAAACTCATCTTT.

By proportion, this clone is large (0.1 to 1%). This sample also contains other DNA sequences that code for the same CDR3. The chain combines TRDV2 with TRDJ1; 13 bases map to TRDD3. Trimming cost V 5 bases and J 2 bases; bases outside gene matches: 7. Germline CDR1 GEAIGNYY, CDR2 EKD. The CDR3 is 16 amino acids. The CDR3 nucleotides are TGTGCCTGTGTCTCTTTACTGGGGGATACGACCGATAAACTCATCTTT. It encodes CACVSLLGDTTDKLIF.

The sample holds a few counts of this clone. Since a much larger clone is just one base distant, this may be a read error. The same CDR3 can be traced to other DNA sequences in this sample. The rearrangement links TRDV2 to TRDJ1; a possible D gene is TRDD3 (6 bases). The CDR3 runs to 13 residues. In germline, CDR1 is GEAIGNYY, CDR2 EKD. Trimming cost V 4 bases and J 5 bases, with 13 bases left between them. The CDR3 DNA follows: TGTGCCTGTGATTCATGGGGGCTTGATAAACTCATCTTT. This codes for CACDSWGLDKLIF.

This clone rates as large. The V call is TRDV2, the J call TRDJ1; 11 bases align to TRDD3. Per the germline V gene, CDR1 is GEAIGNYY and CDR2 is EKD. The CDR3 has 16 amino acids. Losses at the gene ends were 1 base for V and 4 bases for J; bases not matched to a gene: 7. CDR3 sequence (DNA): TGTGCCTGTGACACGCTTGGTACTGGGGGATACGATAAACTCATCTTT. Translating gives CACDTLGTGGYDKLIF.

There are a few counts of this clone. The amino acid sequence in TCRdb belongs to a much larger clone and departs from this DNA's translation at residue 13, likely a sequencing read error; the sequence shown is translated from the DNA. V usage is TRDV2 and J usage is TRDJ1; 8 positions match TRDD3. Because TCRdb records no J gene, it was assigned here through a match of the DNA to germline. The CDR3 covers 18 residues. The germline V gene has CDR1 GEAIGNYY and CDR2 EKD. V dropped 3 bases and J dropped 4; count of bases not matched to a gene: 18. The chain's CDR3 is CACDSVRGIGKYIDKLIF. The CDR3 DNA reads TGTGCCTGTGACTCCGTAAGGGGGATAGGAAAGTACATCGATAAACTCATCTTT.

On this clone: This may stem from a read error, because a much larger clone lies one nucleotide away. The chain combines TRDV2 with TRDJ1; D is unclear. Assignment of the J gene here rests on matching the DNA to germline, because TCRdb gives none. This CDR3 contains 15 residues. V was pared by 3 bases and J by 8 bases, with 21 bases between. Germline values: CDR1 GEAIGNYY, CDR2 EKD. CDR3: CACDAILANRTKLIF. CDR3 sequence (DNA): TGTGCCTGTGACGCAATCCTGGCCAACAGGACAAAACTCATCTTT.

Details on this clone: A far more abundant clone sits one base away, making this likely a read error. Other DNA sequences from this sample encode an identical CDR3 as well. The CDR3 is CACDPALTGDLYSWDTRQMFF. The CDR3 DNA reads TGTGCCTGTGACCCCGCTCTTACTGGGGACCTTTACTCCTGGGACACCCGACAGATGTTTTTC. This chain connects TRDV2 to TRDJ3; 7 bases agree with TRDD3. The J gene comes from matching the DNA to germline here; TCRdb lacks it. This CDR3 comprises 21 residues. With 3 bases clipped from V and 0 bases from J, the junction kept 16 bases outside the gene matches. Germline CDR1 reads GEAIGNYY; CDR2 reads EKD.

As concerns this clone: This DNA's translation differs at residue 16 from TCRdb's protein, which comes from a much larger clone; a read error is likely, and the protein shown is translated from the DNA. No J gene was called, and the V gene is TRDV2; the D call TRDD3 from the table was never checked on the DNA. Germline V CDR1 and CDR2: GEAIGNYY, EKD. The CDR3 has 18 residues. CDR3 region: CACDTLLLGEKYTDKPIF. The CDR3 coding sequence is TGTGCCTGTGACACGCTTTTGCTGGGGGAAAAGTACACCGATAAACCCATCTTT.

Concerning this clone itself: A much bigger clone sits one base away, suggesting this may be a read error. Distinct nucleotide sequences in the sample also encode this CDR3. The CDR3: CACDPVLGPQVTDKLIF. CDR3 coding DNA: TGTGCCTGTGACCCTGTACTGGGGCCTCAGGTCACAGATAAACTCATCTTT. This chain links TRDV2 with TRDJ1, with 7 nucleotides matching TRDD3. V lost 3 bases to trimming and J lost 5 bases; unmatched junction nucleotides: 17. Germline V gene data show CDR1 as GEAIGNYY and CDR2 as EKD. The CDR3 length is 17 residues.

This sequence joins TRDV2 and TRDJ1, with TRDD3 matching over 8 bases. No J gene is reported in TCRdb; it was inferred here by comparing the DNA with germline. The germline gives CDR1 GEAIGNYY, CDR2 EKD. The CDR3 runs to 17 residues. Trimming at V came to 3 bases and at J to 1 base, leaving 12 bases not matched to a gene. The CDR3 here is CACDSVRGIRVTDKLIF. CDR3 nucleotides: TGTGCCTGTGACTCCGTAAGGGGGATAAGGGTCACCGATAAACTCATCTTT.

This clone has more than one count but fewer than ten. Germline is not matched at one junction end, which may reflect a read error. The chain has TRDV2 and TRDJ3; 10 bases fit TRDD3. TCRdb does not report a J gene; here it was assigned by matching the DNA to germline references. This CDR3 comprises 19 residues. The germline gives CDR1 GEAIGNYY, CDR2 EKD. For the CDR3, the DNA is TGTGCCTGTGACACCCCTGGGGGATATCGCTCCTGGGACACTCGACAGATGTTTTTC. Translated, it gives CACDTPGGYRSWDTRQMFF.

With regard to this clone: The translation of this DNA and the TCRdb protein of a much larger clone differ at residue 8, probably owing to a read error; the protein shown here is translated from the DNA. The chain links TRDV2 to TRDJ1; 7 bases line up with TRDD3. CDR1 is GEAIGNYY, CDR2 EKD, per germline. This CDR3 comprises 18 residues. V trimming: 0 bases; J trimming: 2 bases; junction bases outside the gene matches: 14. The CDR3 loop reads CACDTVLRDTRATDKLIF. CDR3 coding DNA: TGTGCCTGTGACACCGTACTGAGGGATACCCGCGCGACCGATAAACTCATCTTT.

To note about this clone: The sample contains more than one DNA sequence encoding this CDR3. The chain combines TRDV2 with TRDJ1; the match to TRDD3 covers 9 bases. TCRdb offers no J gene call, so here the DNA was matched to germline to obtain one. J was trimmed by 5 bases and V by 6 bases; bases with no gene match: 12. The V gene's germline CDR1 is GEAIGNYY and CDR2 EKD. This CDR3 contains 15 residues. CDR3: CACQTVGDRADKLIF. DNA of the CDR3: TGTGCCTGTCAGACGGTGGGGGATAGGGCTGATAAACTCATCTTT.

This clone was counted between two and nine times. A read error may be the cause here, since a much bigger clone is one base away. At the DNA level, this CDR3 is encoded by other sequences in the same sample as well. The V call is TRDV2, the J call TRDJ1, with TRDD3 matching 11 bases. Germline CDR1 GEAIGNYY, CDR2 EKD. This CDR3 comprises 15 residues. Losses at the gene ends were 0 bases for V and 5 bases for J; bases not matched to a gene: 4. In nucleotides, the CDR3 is TGTGCCTGTGACACCATGGGGGATACGGGTGATAAACTCATCTTT. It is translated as CACDTMGDTGDKLIF.

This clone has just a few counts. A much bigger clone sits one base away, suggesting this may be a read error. This CDR3 is CACDTVGDNTDKLIF. CDR3 bases: TGTGCCTGTGACACCGTGGGGGATAACACTGATAAACTCATCTTT. The chain is built from TRDV2 and TRDJ1; 9 bases line up with TRDD3. The J gene, left out of TCRdb, was set here by checking the DNA against germline. CDR3 length: 15 residues. Germline loops: CDR1 GEAIGNYY, CDR2 EKD.

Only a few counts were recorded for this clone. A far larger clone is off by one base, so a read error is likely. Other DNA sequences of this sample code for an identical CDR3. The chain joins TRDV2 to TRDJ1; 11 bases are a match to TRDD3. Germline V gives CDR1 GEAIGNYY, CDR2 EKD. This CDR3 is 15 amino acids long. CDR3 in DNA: TGTGCCTGTGACACCATGGGGGATACGGGCGATAAACTTATCTTT. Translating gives CACDTMGDTGDKLIF.